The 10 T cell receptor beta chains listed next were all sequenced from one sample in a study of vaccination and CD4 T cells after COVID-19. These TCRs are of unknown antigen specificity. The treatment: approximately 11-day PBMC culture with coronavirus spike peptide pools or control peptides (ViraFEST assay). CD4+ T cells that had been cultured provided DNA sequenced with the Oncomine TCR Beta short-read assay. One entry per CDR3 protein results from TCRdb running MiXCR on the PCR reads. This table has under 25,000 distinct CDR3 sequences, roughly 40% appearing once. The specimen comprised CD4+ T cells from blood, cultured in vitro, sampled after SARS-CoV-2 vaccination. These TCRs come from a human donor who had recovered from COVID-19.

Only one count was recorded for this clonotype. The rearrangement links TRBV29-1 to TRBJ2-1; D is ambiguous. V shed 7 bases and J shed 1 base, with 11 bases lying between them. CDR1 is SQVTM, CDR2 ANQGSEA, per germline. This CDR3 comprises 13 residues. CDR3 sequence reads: CSAYGLSYNEQFF. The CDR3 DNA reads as TGCAGCGCCTACGGGCTTTCCTACAATGAGCAGTTCTTC.

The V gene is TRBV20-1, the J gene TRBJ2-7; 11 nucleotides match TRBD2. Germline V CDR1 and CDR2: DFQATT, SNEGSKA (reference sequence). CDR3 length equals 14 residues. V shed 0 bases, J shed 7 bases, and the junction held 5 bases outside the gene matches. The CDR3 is CSARDEGLAEEQYF. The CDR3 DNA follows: TGCAGTGCTAGAGATGAGGGACTAGCGGAAGAGCAGTACTTC.

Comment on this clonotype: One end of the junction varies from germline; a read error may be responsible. The CDR3 region is CSGTKAGGNQPQHF. The DNA of the CDR3 is TGCAGTGGCACAAAAGCAGGGGGCAACCAGCCCCAGCATTTT. The V call is TRBV20-1, the J call TRBJ1-5; TRBD1 agrees at 8 bases. CDR1 and CDR2 (germline): DFQATT, SNEGSKA (reference sequence). The CDR3 has 14 amino acids.

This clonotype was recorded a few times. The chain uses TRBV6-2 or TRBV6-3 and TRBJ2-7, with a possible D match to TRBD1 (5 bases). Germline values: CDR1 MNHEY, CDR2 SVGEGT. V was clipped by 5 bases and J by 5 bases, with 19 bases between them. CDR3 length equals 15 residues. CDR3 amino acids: CASSTPVGVGHEQYF. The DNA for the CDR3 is TGTGCCAGCAGTACGCCTGTAGGGGTGGGCCACGAGCAGTACTTC.

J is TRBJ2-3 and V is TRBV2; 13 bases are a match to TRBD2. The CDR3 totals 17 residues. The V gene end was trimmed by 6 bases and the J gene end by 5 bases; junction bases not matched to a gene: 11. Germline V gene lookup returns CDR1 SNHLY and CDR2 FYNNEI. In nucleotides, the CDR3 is TGTGCCAGCAGAGAGGATAACTGGACTAGCGGGGGAGATACGCAGTATTTT. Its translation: CASREDNWTSGGDTQYF.

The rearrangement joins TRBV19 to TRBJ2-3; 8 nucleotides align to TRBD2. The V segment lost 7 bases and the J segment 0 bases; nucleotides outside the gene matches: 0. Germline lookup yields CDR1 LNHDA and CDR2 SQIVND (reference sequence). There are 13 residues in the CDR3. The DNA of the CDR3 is TGTGCCAGTACTAGCGGGAGCACAGATACGCAGTATTTT. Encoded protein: CASTSGSTDTQYF.

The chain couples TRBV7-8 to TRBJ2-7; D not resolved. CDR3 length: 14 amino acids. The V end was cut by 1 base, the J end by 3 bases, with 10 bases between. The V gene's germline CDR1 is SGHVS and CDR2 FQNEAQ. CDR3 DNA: TGTGCCAGCAGCTTAGTTGGCCGGAACTACGAGCAGTACTTC. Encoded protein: CASSLVGRNYEQYF.

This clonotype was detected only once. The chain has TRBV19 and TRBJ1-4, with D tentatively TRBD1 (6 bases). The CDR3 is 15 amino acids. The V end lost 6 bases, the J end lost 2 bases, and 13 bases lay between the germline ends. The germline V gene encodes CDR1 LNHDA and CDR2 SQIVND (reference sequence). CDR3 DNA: TGTGCCAGTAGCGAAACAGGGCTGACTAATGAAAAACTGTTTTTT. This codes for CASSETGLTNEKLFF.

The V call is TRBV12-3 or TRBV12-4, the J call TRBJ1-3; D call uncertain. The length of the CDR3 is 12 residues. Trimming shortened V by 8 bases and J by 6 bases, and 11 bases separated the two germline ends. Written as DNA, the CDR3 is TGTGCCAGCGCCCAGGCCCCAAACACCATATATTTT. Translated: CASAQAPNTIYF.

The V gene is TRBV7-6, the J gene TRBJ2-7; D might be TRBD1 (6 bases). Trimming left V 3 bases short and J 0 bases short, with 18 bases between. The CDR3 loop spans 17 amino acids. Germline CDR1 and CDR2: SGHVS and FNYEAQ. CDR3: CASSFPLNRVGSYEQYF. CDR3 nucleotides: TGTGCCAGCAGCTTCCCCTTAAACAGGGTCGGCTCCTACGAGCAGTACTTC.